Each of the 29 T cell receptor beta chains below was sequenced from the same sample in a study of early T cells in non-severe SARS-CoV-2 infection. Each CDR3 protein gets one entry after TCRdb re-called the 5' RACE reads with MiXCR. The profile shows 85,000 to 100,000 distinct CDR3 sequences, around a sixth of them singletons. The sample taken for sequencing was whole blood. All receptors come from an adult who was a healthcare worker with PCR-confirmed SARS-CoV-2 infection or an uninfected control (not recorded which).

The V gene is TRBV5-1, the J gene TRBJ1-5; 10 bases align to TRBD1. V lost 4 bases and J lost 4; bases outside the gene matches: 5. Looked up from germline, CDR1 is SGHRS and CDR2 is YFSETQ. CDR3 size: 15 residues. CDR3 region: CASSPGGQGNQPQHF. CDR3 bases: TGCGCCAGCAGCCCAGGGGGACAGGGGAATCAGCCCCAGCATTTT.

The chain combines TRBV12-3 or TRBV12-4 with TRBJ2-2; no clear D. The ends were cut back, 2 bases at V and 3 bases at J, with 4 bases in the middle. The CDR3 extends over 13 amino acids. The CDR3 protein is CASSLRDTGELFF. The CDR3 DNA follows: TGTGCCAGCAGTTTAAGGGACACCGGGGAGCTGTTTTTT.

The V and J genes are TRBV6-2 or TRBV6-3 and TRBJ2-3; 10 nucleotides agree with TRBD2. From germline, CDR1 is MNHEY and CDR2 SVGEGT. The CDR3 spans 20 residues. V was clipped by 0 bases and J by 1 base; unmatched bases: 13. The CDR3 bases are TGTGCCAGCAGTTACTCGAATGGCCAGCGGGGGGGCCCCCGCACAGATACGCAGTATTTT. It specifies CASSYSNGQRGGPRTDTQYF.

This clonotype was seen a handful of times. The CDR3 spells CASRIHQGGANYGYTF. The CDR3, as DNA: TGTGCCAGCCGAATCCATCAGGGGGGAGCTAACTATGGCTACACCTTC. This rearrangement joins TRBV6-5 to TRBJ1-2; 7 positions agree with TRBD1. V shed 8 bases, J shed 0 bases, and the junction held 12 bases outside the gene matches. The germline V gene encodes CDR1 MNHEY and CDR2 SVGAGI. The CDR3 sequence is 16 residues long.

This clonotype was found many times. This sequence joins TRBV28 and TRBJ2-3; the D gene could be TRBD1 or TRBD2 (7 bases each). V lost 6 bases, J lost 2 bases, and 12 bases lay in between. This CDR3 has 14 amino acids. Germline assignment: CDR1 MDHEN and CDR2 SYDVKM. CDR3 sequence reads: CASSSGGVTDTQYF. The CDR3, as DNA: TGTGCCAGCAGCTCAGGGGGGGTCACAGATACGCAGTATTTT. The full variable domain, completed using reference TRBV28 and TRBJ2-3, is DVKVTQSSRYLVKRTGEKVFLECVQDMDHENMFWYRQDPGLGLRLIYFSYDVKMKEKGDIPEGYSVSREKKERFSLILESASTNQTSMYLCASSSGGVTDTQYFGPGTRLTVL.

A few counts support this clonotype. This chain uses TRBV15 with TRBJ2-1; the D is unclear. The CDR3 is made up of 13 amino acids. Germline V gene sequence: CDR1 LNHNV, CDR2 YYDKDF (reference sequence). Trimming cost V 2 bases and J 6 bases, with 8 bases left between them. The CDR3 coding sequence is TGTGCCACCAGCAGACGGACGAGCAATGAGCAGTTCTTC. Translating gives CATSRRTSNEQFF.

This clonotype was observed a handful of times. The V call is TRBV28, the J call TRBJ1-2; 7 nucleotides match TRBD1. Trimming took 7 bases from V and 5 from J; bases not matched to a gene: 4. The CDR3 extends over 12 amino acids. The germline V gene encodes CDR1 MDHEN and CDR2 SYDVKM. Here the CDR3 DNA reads TGTGCCAGCAACTGGGGACAGTATGGCTACACCTTC. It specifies CASNWGQYGYTF.

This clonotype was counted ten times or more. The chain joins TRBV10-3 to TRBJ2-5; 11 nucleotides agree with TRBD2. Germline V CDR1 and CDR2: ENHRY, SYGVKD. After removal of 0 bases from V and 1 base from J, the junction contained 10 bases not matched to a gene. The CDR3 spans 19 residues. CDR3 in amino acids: CAISESLAGESRPQETQYF. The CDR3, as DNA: TGTGCCATCAGTGAGTCACTAGCGGGAGAAAGTCGACCCCAAGAGACCCAGTACTTC.

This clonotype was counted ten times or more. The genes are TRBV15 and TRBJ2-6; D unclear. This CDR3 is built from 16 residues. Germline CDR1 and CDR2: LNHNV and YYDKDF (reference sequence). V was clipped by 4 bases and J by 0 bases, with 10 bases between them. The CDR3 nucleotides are TGTGCCACCAGCACTGGATCGACCTCTGGGGCCAACGTCCTGACTTTC. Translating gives CATSTGSTSGANVLTF.

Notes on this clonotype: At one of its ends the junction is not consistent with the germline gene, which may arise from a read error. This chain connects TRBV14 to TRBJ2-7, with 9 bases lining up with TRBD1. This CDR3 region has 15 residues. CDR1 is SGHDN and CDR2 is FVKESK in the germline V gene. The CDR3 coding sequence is TGTGTCAGCAGCGAAAACAGGGGGCGCGGGTACGAGCAGTACTTC. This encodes CVSSENRGRGYEQYF.

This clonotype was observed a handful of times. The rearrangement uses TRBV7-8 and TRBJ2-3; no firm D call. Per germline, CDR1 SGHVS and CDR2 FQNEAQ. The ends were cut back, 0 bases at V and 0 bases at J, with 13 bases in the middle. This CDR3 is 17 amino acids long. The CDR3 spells CASSLARGDSSTDTQYF. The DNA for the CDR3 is TGTGCCAGCAGCTTAGCGCGAGGAGACTCCAGCACAGATACGCAGTATTTT. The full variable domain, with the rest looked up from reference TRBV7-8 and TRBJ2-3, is GAGVSQSPRYKVAKRGQDVALRCDPISGHVSLFWYQQALGQGPEFLTYFQNEAQLDKSGLPSDRFFAERPEGSVSTLKIQRTQQEDSAVYLCASSLARGDSSTDTQYFGPGTRLTVL.

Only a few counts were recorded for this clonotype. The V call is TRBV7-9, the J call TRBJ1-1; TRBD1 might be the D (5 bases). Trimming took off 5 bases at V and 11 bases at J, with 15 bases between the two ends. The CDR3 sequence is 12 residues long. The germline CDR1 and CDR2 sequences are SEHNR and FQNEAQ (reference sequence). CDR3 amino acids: CASSAPTGTAFF. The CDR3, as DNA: TGTGCCAGCAGCGCACCAACAGGAACGGCTTTCTTT.

For the CDR3, the DNA is TGTGCCAGCAGTTTAGGGGACAGGGGGGGAATGAACACTGAAGCTTTCTTT. As protein: CASSLGDRGGMNTEAFF. This chain uses TRBV12-3 or TRBV12-4 with TRBJ1-1; the match to TRBD1 covers 11 bases. After removal of 1 base from V and 0 bases from J, the junction contained 4 bases not matched to a gene. The CDR3 extends over 17 amino acids.

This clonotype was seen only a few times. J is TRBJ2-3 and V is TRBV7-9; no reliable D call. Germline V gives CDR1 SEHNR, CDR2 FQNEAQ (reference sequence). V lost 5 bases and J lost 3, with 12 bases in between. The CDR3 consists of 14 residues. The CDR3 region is CASSKISGTDTQYF. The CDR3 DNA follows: TGTGCCAGCAGCAAGATCTCCGGGACAGATACGCAGTATTTT.

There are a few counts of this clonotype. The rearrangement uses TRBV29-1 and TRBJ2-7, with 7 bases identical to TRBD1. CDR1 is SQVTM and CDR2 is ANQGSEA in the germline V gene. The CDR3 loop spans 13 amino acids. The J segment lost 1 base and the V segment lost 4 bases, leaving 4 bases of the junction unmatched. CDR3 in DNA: TGCAGCGTTGCACAGGGGATGTCCTACGAGCAGTACTTC. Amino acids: CSVAQGMSYEQYF.

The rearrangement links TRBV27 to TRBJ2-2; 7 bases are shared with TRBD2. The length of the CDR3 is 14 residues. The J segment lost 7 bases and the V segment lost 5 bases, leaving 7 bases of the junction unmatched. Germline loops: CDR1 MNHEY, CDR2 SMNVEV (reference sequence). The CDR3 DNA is TGTGCCAGCAGTATCGCGGGAGAGTACGGGGAGCTGTTTTTT. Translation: CASSIAGEYGELFF.

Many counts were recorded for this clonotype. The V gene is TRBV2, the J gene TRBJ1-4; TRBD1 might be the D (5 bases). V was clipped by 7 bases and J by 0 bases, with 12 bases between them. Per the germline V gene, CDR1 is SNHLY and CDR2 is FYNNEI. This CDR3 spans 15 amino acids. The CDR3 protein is CASNADSSTNEKLFF. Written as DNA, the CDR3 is TGTGCCAGCAACGCCGACAGTTCAACTAATGAAAAACTGTTTTTT.

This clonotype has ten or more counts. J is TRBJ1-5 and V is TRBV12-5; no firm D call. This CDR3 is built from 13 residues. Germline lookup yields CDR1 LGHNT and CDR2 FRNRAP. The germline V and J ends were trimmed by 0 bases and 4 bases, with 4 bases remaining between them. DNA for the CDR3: TGTGCTAGTGGTTTGGTTACTAATCAGCCCCAGCATTTT. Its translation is CASGLVTNQPQHF.

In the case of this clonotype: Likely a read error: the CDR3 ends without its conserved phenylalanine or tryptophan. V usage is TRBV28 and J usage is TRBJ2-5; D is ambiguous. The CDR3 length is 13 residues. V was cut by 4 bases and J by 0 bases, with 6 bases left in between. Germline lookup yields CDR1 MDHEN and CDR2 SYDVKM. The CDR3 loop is CASSWTDQETQYY. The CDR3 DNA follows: TGTGCCAGCAGTTGGACGGACCAAGAGACCCAGTACTAC.

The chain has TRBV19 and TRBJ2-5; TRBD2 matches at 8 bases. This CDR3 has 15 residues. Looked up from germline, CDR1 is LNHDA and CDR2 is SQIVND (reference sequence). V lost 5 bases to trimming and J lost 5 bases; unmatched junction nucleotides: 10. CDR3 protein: CASSLRREVSETQYF. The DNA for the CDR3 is TGTGCCAGTAGTTTACGGCGGGAGGTCTCCGAGACCCAGTACTTC.

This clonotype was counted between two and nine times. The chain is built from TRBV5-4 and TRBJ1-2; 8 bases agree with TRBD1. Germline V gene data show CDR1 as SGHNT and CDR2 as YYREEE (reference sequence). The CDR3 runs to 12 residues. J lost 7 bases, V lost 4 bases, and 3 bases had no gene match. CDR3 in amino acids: CASSHGQGGYTF. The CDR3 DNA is TGTGCCAGCAGCCACGGACAGGGTGGCTACACCTTC.

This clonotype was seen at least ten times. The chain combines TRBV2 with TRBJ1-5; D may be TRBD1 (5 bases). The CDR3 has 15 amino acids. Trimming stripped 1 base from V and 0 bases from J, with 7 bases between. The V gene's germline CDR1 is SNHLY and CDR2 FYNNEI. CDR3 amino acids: CASSEGGTSNQPQHF. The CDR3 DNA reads TGTGCCAGCAGTGAAGGCGGGACTAGCAATCAGCCCCAGCATTTT.

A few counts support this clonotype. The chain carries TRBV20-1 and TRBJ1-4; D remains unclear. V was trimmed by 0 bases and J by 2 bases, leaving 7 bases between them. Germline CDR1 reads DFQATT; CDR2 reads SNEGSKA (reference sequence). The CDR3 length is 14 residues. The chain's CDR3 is CSARDGRTNEKLFF. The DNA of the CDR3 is TGCAGTGCTAGAGACGGGCGCACTAATGAAAAACTGTTTTTT.

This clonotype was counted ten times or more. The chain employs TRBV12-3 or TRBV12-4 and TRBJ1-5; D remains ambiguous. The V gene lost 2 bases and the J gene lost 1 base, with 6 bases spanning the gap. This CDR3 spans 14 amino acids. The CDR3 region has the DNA TGTGCCAGCAGTTTAAGTCAGAGCAATCAGCCCCAGCATTTT. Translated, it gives CASSLSQSNQPQHF.

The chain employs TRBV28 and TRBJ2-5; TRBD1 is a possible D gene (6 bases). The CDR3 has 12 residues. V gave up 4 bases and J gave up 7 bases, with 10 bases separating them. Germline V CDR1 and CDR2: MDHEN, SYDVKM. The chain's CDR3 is CASSSMTGTQYF. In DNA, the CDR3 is TGTGCCAGCAGTTCGATGACAGGGACCCAGTACTTC. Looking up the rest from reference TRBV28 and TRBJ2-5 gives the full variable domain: DVKVTQSSRYLVKRTGEKVFLECVQDMDHENMFWYRQDPGLGLRLIYFSYDVKMKEKGDIPEGYSVSREKKERFSLILESASTNQTSMYLCASSSMTGTQYFGPGTRLLVL.

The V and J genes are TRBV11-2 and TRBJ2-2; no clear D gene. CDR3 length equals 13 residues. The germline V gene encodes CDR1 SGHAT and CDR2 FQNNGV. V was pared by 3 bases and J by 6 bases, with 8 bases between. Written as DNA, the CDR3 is TGTGCCAGCAGCTTCCGGCTACCCGGGGAGCTGTTTTTT. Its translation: CASSFRLPGELFF.

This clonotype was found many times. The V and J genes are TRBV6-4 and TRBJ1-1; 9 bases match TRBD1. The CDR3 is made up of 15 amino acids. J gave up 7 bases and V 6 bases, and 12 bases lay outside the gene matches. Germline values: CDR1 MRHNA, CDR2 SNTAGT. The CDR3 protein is CASRARDRDGIEAFF. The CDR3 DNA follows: TGTGCCAGCAGGGCCCGGGACAGGGATGGTATTGAAGCTTTCTTT.

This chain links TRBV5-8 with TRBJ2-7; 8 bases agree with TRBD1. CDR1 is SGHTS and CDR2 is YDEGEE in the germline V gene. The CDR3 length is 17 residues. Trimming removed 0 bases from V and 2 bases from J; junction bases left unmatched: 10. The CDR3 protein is CASSLGGLGQGTYEQYF. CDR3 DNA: TGTGCCAGCAGCTTGGGAGGCCTCGGACAGGGAACCTACGAGCAGTACTTC. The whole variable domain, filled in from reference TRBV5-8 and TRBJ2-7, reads EAGVTQSPTHLIKTRGQQATLRCSPISGHTSVYWYQQALGLGLQFLLWYDEGEERNRGNFPPRFSGRQFPNYSSELNVNALELEDSALYLCASSLGGLGQGTYEQYFGPGTRLTVT.

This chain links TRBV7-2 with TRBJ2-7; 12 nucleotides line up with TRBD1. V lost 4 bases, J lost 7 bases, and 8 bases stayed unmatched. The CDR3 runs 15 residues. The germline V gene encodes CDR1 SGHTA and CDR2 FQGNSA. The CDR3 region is CASSSGGTGGLEQYF. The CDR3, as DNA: TGTGCCAGCAGCTCAGGCGGGACAGGGGGCCTTGAGCAGTACTTC.